The following is a T cell receptor (beta chain) sequence with its context. This entry comes from a study of blood T cell repertoires in COVID-19. Study-level information: Researchers got acute and convalescent COVID-19 samples from the United States, Italy and Spain. PBMCs, B-cell-depleted T cells, or T cells were the source of the cDNA or gDNA that made up the material.

The CDR3 covers 17 residues. Per germline, CDR1 LGHDT and CDR2 YNNKEL (reference sequence). V shed 3 bases and J 2 bases; nucleotides not matched to a gene: 8. How the authors handled the data: Amplified reference gene primers provided the basis for estimating nucleated cell counts. Sequencing was performed with immunoSEQ multiplex PCR; in TCRdb, only in-frame clones are kept and a portion is missing. V and J calls and clone size are copied from that table; D and trimming were computed from the DNA. Among about 140,000 clones listed, roughly 80% were seen once. This clonotype originated in a man aged 45-65 years with acute or convalescent COVID-19. Sequencing used peripheral blood. The rearrangement links TRBV3-1 (or the pseudogene TRBV3-2) to TRBJ2-2; TRBD2 agrees at 8 bases. CDR3 nucleotide sequence: TGTGCCAGCAGCCACCCCTTCGGGAGGGGCAACACCGGGGAGCTGTTTTTT. It is translated as CASSHPFGRGNTGELFF.